These T cell receptor beta chains were read from a single sample in a study of blood T cell repertoires in COVID-19. The assay was immunoSEQ multiplex PCR, and TCRdb's table has in-frame clones only and misses some. The data contain 130,000 to 150,000 clones, roughly 87% of them seen just once; the ten biggest clones take up around 1.5%. Sequences were obtained from peripheral blood. The source of these receptors is a human donor in a cohort sampled during active COVID-19. CDR3s include the opening cysteine and the closing phenylalanine or tryptophan. The order of the fields is V gene, clone size, J gene, D gene, CDR3 DNA, CDR3 protein. A D gene is named only where the DNA matches it firmly. Only some rows state a clone size, as once, few, many or a class for expanded clones.

TRBV5-1	-	TRBJ2-7	TRBD1	TGCGCCAGCAGCTGGGACAGGGACGACGAGCAGTACTTC	CASSWDRDDEQYF
TRBV25-1	-	TRBJ2-7	-	TGTGCCAGCAGTGGACCTGGGGCCCTTAAATCCTACGAGCAGTACTTC	CASSGPGALKSYEQYF
TRBV5-4	-	TRBJ2-5	TRBD1	TGTGCCAGCAGCTTAACAGACAGGGTGGGAGAGACCCAGTACTTC	CASSLTDRVGETQYF
TRBV6-5	-	TRBJ2-7	TRBD2	TGTGCCAGCAGGGCGGGGACTAGCGGGGGTTACGAGCAGTACTTC	CASRAGTSGGYEQYF
TRBV4-1	-	TRBJ2-5	-	TGCGCCAGCAGCCAAGATCTAGTGGGGGGTCGAGAGACCCAGTACTTC	CASSQDLVGGRETQYF
TRBV7-9	-	TRBJ2-2	-	TGTGCCAGCAGCCGAGAGACCGGGGAGCTGTTTTTT	CASSRETGELFF
TRBV7-8	-	TRBJ2-3	TRBD2	TGTGCCAGCAGCTTAACCTTGGACAGGCTGCCTAGCGGGGGTCAGTATTTT	CASSLTLDRLPSGGQYF
TRBV5-1	-	TRBJ2-3	TRBD2	TGCGCCAGCAGCTTGGTAGCGGGGGCCAAATCCCCAGATACGCAGTATTTT	CASSLVAGAKSPDTQYF
TRBV7-2	-	TRBJ2-3	TRBD2	TGTGCCAGCAGCACCCGACTAGCGGGGGGCACAGATACGCAGTATTTT	CASSTRLAGGTDTQYF
TRBV6-2/TRBV6-3	-	TRBJ2-2	-	TGTGCCAGCAGTTCTGGACTTGGGGAGGAGCTGTTTTTT	CASSSGLGEELFF
TRBV6-5	-	TRBJ1-4	-	TGTGCCAGCAGGGGGGCCCCTTTCTCTAATGAAAAACTGTTTTTT	CASRGAPFSNEKLFF
TRBV6-6	-	TRBJ2-1	-	TGTGCCAGCAGTTACGACAGGCGTTATGAGCAGTTCTTC	CASSYDRRYEQFF
TRBV5-1	-	TRBJ1-2	-	TGCGCCAGCAGCTCGGCCGCGGGTTCTAACTATGGCTACACCTTC	CASSSAAGSNYGYTF
TRBV7-8	-	TRBJ1-5	-	TGTGCCAGCAGCTTCCGGACAGTTCTTAGCAATCAGCCCCAGCATTTT	CASSFRTVLSNQPQHF
TRBV11-2	-	TRBJ2-7	TRBD1	TGTGCCAGCAGCCCGACAGGGGTCGAGCAGTACTTC	CASSPTGVEQYF
TRBV6-6	-	TRBJ2-1	-	TGTGCCAGCAGGGCCAGACTGGCCTCCTACAATGAGCAGTTCTTC	CASRARLASYNEQFF
TRBV3-1/TRBV3-2	-	TRBJ2-2	TRBD1	TGTGCCAGTGGGACAGGCTCGAACACCGGGGAGCTGTTTTTT	CASGTGSNTGELFF
TRBV6-5	-	TRBJ1-1	-	TGTGCCAGCAGTTTACGACAGGCTGCCTTTGGTACTGAAGCTTTCTTT	CASSLRQAAFGTEAFF
TRBV27	-	TRBJ1-5	-	TGTGCCAGCAGTTGGGCCGGGGGTGGTGATCAGCCCCAGCATTTT	CASSWAGGGDQPQHF
TRBV9	-	TRBJ1-2	TRBD1	TGTGCCAGCAGCAAACTCACAGGGGCTAACTATGGCTACACCTTC	CASSKLTGANYGYTF
TRBV12-2	-	TRBJ1-1	-	TGTGCAAGTCGCCCCATGGGGAGATGTATGAACACTGAAGCTTTCTTT	CASRPMGRCMNTEAFF
TRBV5-1	-	TRBJ2-2	-	TGCGCCAGCAGCCTTGGCGGGGGCACAGGGCCGTTGACCGGGGAGCTGTTTTTT	CASSLGGGTGPLTGELFF
TRBV2	once	TRBJ1-4	TRBD1	TGTGCCAGCAGTGGACAGGGGGCTTATGAAAAACTGTTTTTT	CASSGQGAYEKLFF
TRBV30	-	TRBJ2-7	TRBD1	TGTGCCTGGAGCCACGGGACAGGCGCCTACGAGCAGTACTTC	CAWSHGTGAYEQYF
TRBV5-3	-	TRBJ1-5	-	TGTGCCAGAAGCTCTATACGGGCCACAGGGAGAAGCAATCAGCCCCAGCATTTT	CARSSIRATGRSNQPQHF
TRBV21-1	-	TRBJ2-5	-	TGTGCCAGCAGCAAAGGGTTCAGGGCGCCGACGGGGGGGTTGAAGACCCAGTACTTC	CASSKGFRAPTGGLKTQYF
TRBV20-1	-	TRBJ1-1	TRBD1	TGCAGTGCTATTGACAGGGTGAACACTGAAGCTTTCTTT	CSAIDRVNTEAFF
TRBV6-5	-	TRBJ1-6	TRBD1	TGTGCCAGCAGCCGGACAGGGGGCGACTATTCACCCCTCCACTTT	CASSRTGGDYSPLHF
TRBV3-1/TRBV3-2	-	TRBJ2-3	TRBD1	TGTGCCAGCAGCCAAGGGACAGGGGGTGCGGATACGCAGTATTTT	CASSQGTGGADTQYF
TRBV6-2/TRBV6-3	once	TRBJ2-5	TRBD2	TGTGCCAGCAGTGGACGACTAGCGGGGGGGTTCCAAGAGACCCAGTACTTC	CASSGRLAGGFQETQYF
TRBV19	-	TRBJ1-1	-	TGTGCCAGTAGTATTGACAGGCAACCATACACTGAAGCTTTCTTT	CASSIDRQPYTEAFF